Listed below are T cell receptor beta chains from one sample, sequenced in a study of shared clonotypes between healthy human individuals. Some clones are missing from TCRdb's copy, which holds only in-frame ones; the method was immunoSEQ multiplex PCR. The sample lists about 2.2 million clones, about 94% seen once, with more than 1.5% in the top ten. The sample was naive CD8+ T cells from PBMCs. Receptors were obtained from a young man in good health. Some clones in this sample may be carry-over from other donors' samples. Both conserved end residues are part of each CDR3. D genes are given only for firm matches. Expanded clones are given a class, and other clones once, few, many or no size at all.

>-|TRBJ2-2|TRBD1|TRBV6-5
TGTGCCACAGGACAGGGGGGGGCCGGGGAGCTGTTTTTT
CATGQGGAGELFF
>-|TRBJ2-1|TRBD1|TRBV28
TGTGCCAGCAGTTTATCAGGGACAGGGACCTACAATGAGCAGTTCTTC
CASSLSGTGTYNEQFF
>-|TRBJ2-3|-|TRBV9
TGTGCCAGCAGCGTAGAAGGCCAGAGTGGGCCTACGCAGTATTTT
CASSVEGQSGPTQYF
>-|TRBJ2-7|TRBD1|TRBV5-1
TGCGCCAGCAGCTTCGGGACAGGAAAATACGAGCAGTACTTC
CASSFGTGKYEQYF
>-|TRBJ1-2|-|TRBV4-2
TGTGCCAGCAGCCAAGTCAGTGGGTCGGGGGGCAGGGATGGCTACACCTTC
CASSQVSGSGGRDGYTF
>-|TRBJ2-7|-|TRBV27
TGTGCCAGCAGCCCAGGGGAACTTTACGAGCAGTACTTC
CASSPGELYEQYF
>-|TRBJ2-7|-|TRBV4-3
TGCGCCAGCAGCCTCGATGGCGAGCAGTACTTC
CASSLDGEQYF
>-|TRBJ1-1|TRBD1|TRBV5-1
TGCGCCAGCAGCTACACAGGGGGCCAAGCTTTCTTT
CASSYTGGQAFF
>-|TRBJ2-7|-|TRBV4-1
TGCGCCAGCAGCCGCCCGCGACAGGCCCCCGCCGGCGAGCAGTACTTC
CASSRPRQAPAGEQYF
>-|TRBJ1-4|-|TRBV6-5
TGTGCCAGCAGTTATGGAAAGAGGCTGTTTTTT
CASSYGKRLFF
>-|TRBJ1-1|-|TRBV27
TGTGCCAGCAGTTTATTACGGGACCTGAACACTGAAGCTTTCTTT
CASSLLRDLNTEAFF
>-|TRBJ2-7|-|TRBV5-1
TGCGCCAGCAGCTTGGGCCAGCGGACCTACGAGCAGTACTTC
CASSLGQRTYEQYF
>-|TRBJ2-7|TRBD1|TRBV6-5
TGTGCCAGCAGAACCACAGGGGCCGAGCAGTACTTC
CASRTTGAEQYF
>-|TRBJ2-3|-|TRBV7-2
TGTGCCAGCAGCTCAATTTTTCAAGAAGGGGGCACAGATACGCAGTATTTT
CASSSIFQEGGTDTQYF
>-|TRBJ2-7|-|TRBV30
TGTGCCTGGAGAAGAGACATCTCCTACGAGCAGTACTTC
CAWRRDISYEQYF
>once|TRBJ2-2|-|TRBV21-1
TGTGCCAGCAGCAAAGGTCGGGTGAATGGAACAGCGAACACCGGGGAGCTGTTTTTT
CASSKGRVNGTANTGELFF
>-|TRBJ2-7|-|TRBV4-1
TGCGCCAGCAGCCAAATACCAGCTACTACGTGGGAGCAGTACTTC
CASSQIPATTWEQYF
>-|TRBJ1-1|-|TRBV15
TGTGCCACCAGCAGAGAAGGTTCAGGTTCAATACCATGGGCTGAAGCTTTCTTT
CATSREGSGSIPWAEAFF
>once|TRBJ1-1|-|TRBV5-1
TGCGCCAGCAGCTTGGAACAGAGTACCATGAACACTGAAGCTTTCTTT
CASSLEQSTMNTEAFF
>-|TRBJ2-7|-|TRBV19
TGTGCTTCCCGCGGTCGTGCCTCCTACGAGCAGTACTTC
CASRGRASYEQYF
>-|TRBJ1-5|TRBD1|TRBV15
TGTGCCACCAGCAGAACAGGGGATAGCAATCAGCCCCAGCATTTT
CATSRTGDSNQPQHF
>-|TRBJ1-3|-|TRBV2
TGTGCCAGCGGGACTTTTGGGAGAAACACCATATATTTT
CASGTFGRNTIYF
>-|TRBJ2-5|-|TRBV19
TGTGCCAGTAGTATGGACGACAGGGTGATAAGCGGGAGTGGCCAAGAGACCCAGTACTTC
CASSMDDRVISGSGQETQYF
>once|TRBJ2-1|TRBD1|TRBV29-1
TGCAGCGACCGGACAGGGGGACACATCAATGAGCAGTTCTTC
CSDRTGGHINEQFF
>-|TRBJ2-6|-|TRBV7-9
TGTGCCAGCAGCTTAGAGCCAAGGGCCAACGTCCTGACTTTC
CASSLEPRANVLTF
>-|TRBJ1-1|TRBD1|TRBV19
TGTGCCAGTAGTGCCGGGACAGGGGTAAACACTGAAGCTTTCTTT
CASSAGTGVNTEAFF
>-|TRBJ2-5|TRBD2|TRBV6-1
TGTGCCAGCAGTGAAGAGTTCGCGGGAGGGGGGGAGACCCAGTACTTC
CASSEEFAGGGETQYF
>-|TRBJ2-7|-|TRBV11-2
TGTGCCAGCAGGACGGCCTACGAGCAGTACTTC
CASRTAYEQYF
>-|TRBJ2-7|TRBD1|TRBV10-3
TGTGCCATCAGTGGAGGGACAGACCTCCTGAGATTC
CAISGGTDLLRF
>-|TRBJ2-2|TRBD2|TRBV27
TGTGCCAGCAGTTTAGCGGCTAGCGGCCTCCACGCGAACACCGGGGAGCTGTTTTTT
CASSLAASGLHANTGELFF
>-|TRBJ2-3|TRBD1|TRBV4-3
TGCGCCAGCAGCCAACAACCGGGACAGGGGGTTTCCTTTGATACGCAGTATTTT
CASSQQPGQGVSFDTQYF
>-|TRBJ1-4|-|TRBV5-6
TGTGCCAGCAGCCCAATGGGGGGGAAACTGTTTTTT
CASSPMGGKLFF